One sample yielded the 30 T cell receptor beta chains listed below, sequenced in a study of control samples from healthy donors and cancer patients. Measured with immunoSEQ multiplex PCR; TCRdb has only the in-frame clones, and not every one. Seen here are about 140,000 clones, 91% observed once, and the top ten hold 5.5% to 9%. Sequencing used blood. The receptors here all came from a man in his late teens or twenties in good health.

The genes are TRBV6-5 and TRBJ2-1; 9 nucleotides line up with TRBD1. Per germline, CDR1 MNHEY and CDR2 SVGAGI. J was trimmed by 10 bases and V by 7 bases; bases with no gene match: 2. This CDR3 contains 11 residues. The CDR3 protein is CASKDRGEQFF. CDR3 nucleotide sequence: TGTGCCAGCAAGGACAGGGGAGAGCAGTTCTTC.

The chain carries TRBV4-1 and TRBJ2-7, with D unresolved. Germline values: CDR1 MGHRA, CDR2 YSYEKL. V lost 1 base to trimming and J lost 4 bases, with 8 bases between them. The CDR3 has 13 amino acids. For the CDR3, the DNA is TGCGCCAGCAGCCAAGTAAGGTTATACGAGCAGTACTTC. Its translation: CASSQVRLYEQYF.

The chain recombines TRBV28 with TRBJ2-2, with D unresolved. The CDR3 runs 13 residues. Trimming pared 3 bases from V and 3 bases from J, leaving 5 bases between. CDR1 is MDHEN and CDR2 is SYDVKM in the germline V gene. The CDR3 DNA reads TGTGCCAGCAGTTTGCGATACACCGGGGAGCTGTTTTTT. Its protein product is CASSLRYTGELFF.

The chain links TRBV4-3 to TRBJ1-2; D is perhaps TRBD1 (6 bases). The germline CDR1 and CDR2 sequences are LGHNA and YSLEER. CDR3 length: 14 amino acids. V was pared by 0 bases and J by 8 bases, with 13 bases between. In nucleotides, the CDR3 is TGCGCCAGCAGCCAAGAGGGGGGCCTGAGGGGCTACACCTTC. Translating gives CASSQEGGLRGYTF.

The rearrangement links TRBV4-1 to TRBJ1-2; D might be TRBD1 (5 bases). V was clipped by 0 bases and J by 5 bases, with 19 bases between them. This CDR3 region has 17 residues. In germline, CDR1 is MGHRA, CDR2 YSYEKL. This chain's CDR3 is CASSQDLRGLSWYGYTF. The DNA for the CDR3 is TGCGCCAGCAGCCAAGATCTCCGGGGACTATCCTGGTATGGCTACACCTTC.

The chain is built from TRBV12-3 or TRBV12-4 and TRBJ2-1; D remains ambiguous. The V end was cut by 1 base, the J end by 6 bases, with 4 bases between. This CDR3 is 12 amino acids long. CDR3 nucleotide sequence: TGTGCCAGCAGTTTAGAACCCAATGAGCAGTTCTTC. Translation: CASSLEPNEQFF.

This rearrangement joins TRBV14 to TRBJ2-2, with 9 bases aligning to TRBD2. Germline V gene data show CDR1 as SGHDN and CDR2 as FVKESK. This CDR3 has 15 residues. J lost 5 bases, V lost 4 bases, and 5 bases had no gene match. CDR3 in DNA: TGTGCCAGCAGCCTGGAGCTAGCGGGGACCGGGGAGCTGTTTTTT. This encodes CASSLELAGTGELFF.

This clone was seen only once. V and J are TRBV18 and TRBJ1-2; 10 bases line up with TRBD1. The CDR3 has 14 amino acids. With 4 bases clipped from V and 8 bases from J, the junction kept 7 bases outside the gene matches. Germline CDR1 and CDR2: KGHSH and LQKENI. The CDR3 sequence is CASSRPGQGFGYTF. As DNA, the CDR3 is TGTGCCAGCTCACGACCGGGACAGGGGTTCGGCTACACCTTC.

The rearrangement uses TRBV7-9 and TRBJ1-3; D is ambiguous. Germline CDR1 and CDR2: SEHNR and FQNEAQ (reference sequence). The length of the CDR3 is 13 residues. Between the trimmed V and J ends, which lost 8 bases and 3 bases, there was a span of 11 bases. The CDR3 DNA sequence: TGTGCCAGCGGGCGGGGAGATGGAAACACCATATATTTT. This encodes CASGRGDGNTIYF.

The chain combines TRBV5-4 with TRBJ2-7, with D tentatively TRBD1 (6 bases). Looked up from germline, CDR1 is SGHNT and CDR2 is YYREEE (reference sequence). V gave up 3 bases and J gave up 7 bases, with 17 bases separating them. There are 14 residues in the CDR3. The CDR3 here is CASSSTGQFPEQYF. The CDR3 DNA sequence: TGTGCCAGCAGCTCCACCGGACAGTTTCCTGAGCAGTACTTC.

The V and J genes are TRBV7-2 and TRBJ1-3, with D unclear. CDR1 and CDR2 from the germline V gene are SGHTA and FQGNSA. This CDR3 has 14 residues. V lost 5 bases and J lost 0, with 8 bases in between. The CDR3 protein is CASSPESSGNTIYF. For the CDR3, the DNA is TGTGCCAGCAGCCCAGAGAGCTCTGGAAACACCATATATTTT.

This clone was recorded once. J is TRBJ2-7 and V is TRBV30, with TRBD1 identical over 8 bases. Losses at the gene ends were 3 bases for V and 5 bases for J; bases not matched to a gene: 12. The CDR3 extends over 15 amino acids. The germline V gene has CDR1 GTSNPN and CDR2 SVGIG (reference sequence). CDR3 DNA: TGTGCCTGGAGGAAGTTCGGACAGGGAGGACACGAGCAGTACTTC. Residues: CAWRKFGQGGHEQYF.

To note about this clone: Other DNA sequences in this sample translate to the same CDR3. V gene TRBV21-1 combines with J gene TRBJ1-1. TRBV21-1 is a listed pseudogene. The CDR3 loop spans 18 amino acids. The DNA for the CDR3 is TGTGCCAGCAGCGTCCCTCGGTTCATTGGAGCGATGAACACTGAGGCTTTCTTT. This translates into CASSVPRFIGAMNTEAFF.

The V gene is TRBV6-5, the J gene TRBJ2-7; D call uncertain. CDR1 is MNHEY and CDR2 is SVGAGI in the germline V gene. The CDR3 runs 12 residues. V was shortened by 6 bases and J by 3 bases, with 9 bases between the two germline ends. CDR3: CASSPPGYEQYF. CDR3 nucleotides: TGTGCCAGCAGCCCACCAGGCTACGAGCAGTACTTC.

This clone was counted a few times. This sequence joins TRBV5-1 and TRBJ2-1; D might be TRBD2 (6 bases). This CDR3 contains 15 residues. Trimming removed 0 bases from V and 5 bases from J, with 12 bases in between. Germline loops: CDR1 SGHRS, CDR2 YFSETQ. CDR3: CASSLVSSVNNEQFF. The CDR3 coding sequence is TGCGCCAGCAGCTTGGTGTCTAGCGTGAACAATGAGCAGTTCTTC.

This chain links TRBV2 with TRBJ2-1; TRBD2 aligns across 8 bases. This CDR3 is built from 18 residues. CDR1 and CDR2 (germline): SNHLY, FYNNEI. J gave up 5 bases and V 2 bases, and 14 bases lay outside the gene matches. The CDR3 loop is CASSESPQRAGLDNEQFF. CDR3 bases: TGTGCCAGCAGTGAAAGTCCCCAAAGAGCGGGACTAGACAATGAGCAGTTCTTC.

The V and J genes are TRBV3-1 (or the pseudogene TRBV3-2) and TRBJ1-2, with 9 bases lining up with TRBD1. The CDR3 has 16 amino acids. The germline V gene encodes CDR1 LGHDT and CDR2 YNNKEL (reference sequence). Unmatched junction bases numbered 10, after V lost 4 bases and J lost 4 bases. DNA for the CDR3: TGTGCCAGCAGCCCTAATATACAGGGGGCTGTCTATGGCTACACCTTC. Protein product: CASSPNIQGAVYGYTF.

This clone was detected only a few times. The chain carries TRBV4-1 and TRBJ1-5; D unresolved. Germline CDR1 reads MGHRA; CDR2 reads YSYEKL. This CDR3 spans 14 amino acids. The V gene lost 2 bases and the J gene lost 4 bases, with 9 bases spanning the gap. CDR3 protein: CASSQTHSNQPQHF. Here the CDR3 DNA reads TGCGCCAGCAGCCAAACCCACTCTAATCAGCCCCAGCATTTT.

This chain links TRBV3-1 (or the pseudogene TRBV3-2) with TRBJ2-2, with a tentative D call TRBD2 (5 bases). Trimming left V 3 bases short and J 7 bases short, with 12 bases between. The CDR3 loop spans 14 amino acids. Germline CDR1 is LGHDT and CDR2 is YNNKEL (reference sequence). Here the CDR3 reads CASSHRRVGGELFF. In DNA, the CDR3 is TGTGCCAGCAGCCATCGGCGGGTTGGCGGGGAGCTGTTTTTT.

The chain couples TRBV4-1 to TRBJ2-1; D unclear. Germline CDR1 MGHRA, CDR2 YSYEKL. Trimming shortened V by 0 bases and J by 3 bases, and 18 bases separated the two germline ends. The CDR3 has 18 residues. The CDR3 loop reads CASSQDGPGQSIYNEQFF. DNA for the CDR3: TGCGCCAGCAGCCAAGATGGTCCCGGGCAGTCAATCTACAATGAGCAGTTCTTC.

The rearrangement joins TRBV4-1 to TRBJ1-4, with D unresolved. The germline gives CDR1 MGHRA, CDR2 YSYEKL. V lost 1 base to trimming and J lost 0 bases, with 9 bases between them. The CDR3 is 16 residues long. In DNA, the CDR3 is TGCGCCAGCAGCCAAGTTGCAGTGACAACTAATGAAAAACTGTTTTTT. Its translation: CASSQVAVTTNEKLFF.

The chain employs TRBV28 and TRBJ1-4; D gene ambiguous. V shed 2 bases and J shed 0 bases, with 7 bases lying between them. The CDR3 sequence is 15 residues long. Looked up from germline, CDR1 is MDHEN and CDR2 is SYDVKM. Here the CDR3 reads CASSLDVSTNEKLFF. The CDR3, as DNA: TGTGCCAGCAGTTTAGACGTATCAACTAATGAAAAACTGTTTTTT. The full variable domain, completed using reference TRBV28 and TRBJ1-4, is DVKVTQSSRYLVKRTGEKVFLECVQDMDHENMFWYRQDPGLGLRLIYFSYDVKMKEKGDIPEGYSVSREKKERFSLILESASTNQTSMYLCASSLDVSTNEKLFFGSGTQLSVL.

The chain joins TRBV7-6 to TRBJ2-5, with 8 bases that match TRBD2. The CDR3 is 17 residues long. CDR1 SGHVS and CDR2 FNYEAQ come from the germline V gene. J gave up 7 bases and V 5 bases, and 18 bases lay outside the gene matches. CDR3 residues: CASSPGGSGGPGSTQYF. The CDR3 DNA is TGTGCCAGCAGCCCCGGGGGGAGCGGGGGCCCCGGGTCGACCCAGTACTTC.

Concerning this clone: Other DNA sequences in this sample translate to the same CDR3. The J gene is TRBJ1-5, the V gene TRBV28; D not resolved. The CDR3 consists of 14 residues. Germline values: CDR1 MDHEN, CDR2 SYDVKM. Between the trimmed V and J ends, which lost 1 base and 0 bases, there was a span of 4 bases. CDR3 bases: TGTGCCAGCAGTTTATCTTCTAGCAATCAGCCCCAGCATTTT. It translates to CASSLSSSNQPQHF.

V and J are TRBV9 and TRBJ1-1; D not resolved. The germline V gene has CDR1 SGDLS and CDR2 YYNGEE. This CDR3 has 15 amino acids. V was cut by 0 bases and J by 5 bases, with 14 bases left in between. CDR3 residues: CASSVEAGARTEAFF. Written as DNA, the CDR3 is TGTGCCAGCAGCGTAGAGGCAGGAGCAAGGACTGAAGCTTTCTTT.

The rearrangement joins TRBV7-9 to TRBJ2-2, with 10 bases matching TRBD1. This CDR3 has 16 amino acids. The germline V gene encodes CDR1 SEHNR and CDR2 FQNEAQ (reference sequence). Trimming cost V 4 bases and J 6 bases; bases outside gene matches: 8. The CDR3 nucleotides read TGTGCCAGCAGCTCTACCGGGACAGGGGCCTCCGGGGAGCTGTTTTTT. Protein: CASSSTGTGASGELFF.

CDR3 amino acids: CASSPPAAEGTGELFF. The CDR3 bases are TGTGCCAGCTCACCACCGGCGGCCGAGGGGACCGGGGAGCTGTTTTTT. The chain is built from TRBV18 and TRBJ2-2, with D perhaps being TRBD1 or TRBD2 (5 bases each). V was shortened by 0 bases and J by 5 bases, with 13 bases between the two germline ends. The CDR3 is 16 amino acids. Germline CDR1 is KGHSH and CDR2 is LQKENI.

V usage is TRBV2 and J usage is TRBJ1-1, with 11 bases that match TRBD1. V shed 4 bases, J shed 5 bases, and the junction held 3 bases outside the gene matches. This CDR3 region has 14 residues. Germline CDR1 reads SNHLY; CDR2 reads FYNNEI. CDR3 loop: CASSVDRGRTEAFF. The CDR3 region has the DNA TGTGCCAGCAGTGTGGACAGGGGGCGGACTGAAGCTTTCTTT. The variable domain in full, with the rest retrieved from reference TRBV2 and TRBJ1-1, is EPEVTQTPSHQVTQMGQEVILRCVPISNHLYFYWYRQILGQKVEFLVSFYNNEISEKSEIFDDQFSVERPDGSNFTLKIRSTKLEDSAMYFCASSVDRGRTEAFFGQGTRLTVV.

This clone was seen a handful of times. The genes are TRBV27 and TRBJ1-5; D possibly corresponds to TRBD1 (5 bases). The CDR3 spans 16 residues. V was cut by 5 bases and J by 2 bases, with 16 bases left in between. Germline V gene sequence: CDR1 MNHEY, CDR2 SMNVEV (reference sequence). DNA for the CDR3: TGTGCCAGCAGTCCCCTGGGGTGGGGCGGCAATCAGCCCCAGCATTTT. Residues: CASSPLGWGGNQPQHF.

This clone was observed a single time. The chain carries TRBV4-1 and TRBJ2-7; D unresolved. The CDR3 sequence is 13 residues long. CDR1 and CDR2 (germline): MGHRA, YSYEKL. V dropped 5 bases and J dropped 6 bases, with 14 bases sitting between them. In DNA, the CDR3 is TGCGCCAGCAGCGTAACGACGCCCGCCGAGCAGTACTTC. Amino acid sequence: CASSVTTPAEQYF.